This T cell receptor (beta chain) is drawn from a study of cytomegalovirus exposure and HLA in healthy donors. Study results and caveats: It was taken for granted in presence/absence analyses that sequencing depth across donors was roughly uniform.

Germline values: CDR1 SEHNR, CDR2 FQNEAQ (reference sequence). The CDR3 length is 14 residues. Unmatched junction bases numbered 4, after V lost 7 bases and J lost 3 bases. The PCR made use of 60 Vbeta and 13 Jbeta primers. This table comes from immunoSEQ multiplex PCR, and its TCRdb copy is limited to in-frame clones, with some not included. The sample lists about 240,000 clones; approximately 80% were seen once. Turning to this clone: Its antigen is not identified.

The chain has TRBV7-9 and TRBJ2-2; 8 bases are a match to TRBD1. Source material: PBMCs. This clonotype was obtained from a woman in her sixties or seventies in good health and CMV-seropositive. The CDR3 is CASNQDRDTGELFF. CDR3 bases: TGTGCCAGCAACCAGGACAGGGACACCGGGGAGCTGTTTTTT.